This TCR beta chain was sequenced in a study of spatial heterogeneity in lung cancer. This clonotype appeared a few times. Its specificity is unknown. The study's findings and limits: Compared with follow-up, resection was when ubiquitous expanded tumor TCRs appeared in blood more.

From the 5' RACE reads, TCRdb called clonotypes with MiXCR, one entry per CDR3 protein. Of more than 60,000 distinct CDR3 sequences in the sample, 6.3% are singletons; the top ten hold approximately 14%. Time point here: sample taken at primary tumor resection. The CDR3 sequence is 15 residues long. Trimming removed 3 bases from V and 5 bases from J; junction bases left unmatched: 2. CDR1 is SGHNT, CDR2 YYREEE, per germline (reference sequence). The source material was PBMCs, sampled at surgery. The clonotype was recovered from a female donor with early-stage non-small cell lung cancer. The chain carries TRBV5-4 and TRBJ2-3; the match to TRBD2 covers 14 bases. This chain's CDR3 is CASSWTSGGKDTQYF. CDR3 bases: TGTGCCAGCAGCTGGACTAGCGGGGGGAAAGATACGCAGTATTTT.